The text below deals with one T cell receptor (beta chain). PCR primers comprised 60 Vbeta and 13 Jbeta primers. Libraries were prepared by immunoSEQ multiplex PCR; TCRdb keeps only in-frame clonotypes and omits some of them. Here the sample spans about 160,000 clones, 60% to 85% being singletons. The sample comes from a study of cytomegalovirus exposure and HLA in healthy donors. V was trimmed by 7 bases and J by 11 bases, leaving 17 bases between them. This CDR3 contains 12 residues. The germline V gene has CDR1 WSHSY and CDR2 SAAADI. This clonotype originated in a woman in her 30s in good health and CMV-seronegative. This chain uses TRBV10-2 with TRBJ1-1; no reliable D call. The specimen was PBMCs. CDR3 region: CASKGSIGGAFF. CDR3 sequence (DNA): TGCGCCAGCAAGGGATCGATAGGCGGGGCTTTCTTT.